The 16 T cell receptor beta chains presented below share a single source sample, sequenced in a study of a mutant IDH1 vaccine in newly diagnosed glioma. Time point specified: week 47, end of study. Every single dose of the vaccine, 300 ug of mutant IDH1 20-mer peptide, came with topical imiquimod. No antigen is known for these receptors. Libraries were prepared by immunoSEQ multiplex PCR; TCRdb keeps only in-frame clonotypes and omits some of them. Altogether about 90,000 clones are present, about nine tenths being singletons, with the ten largest covering 0.6% to 0.95%. The source was PBMCs, collected from a glioma patient whose treatment included an IDH1 peptide vaccine. The receptors stem from a woman in her forties or fifties with glioma.

This chain joins TRBV25-1 and TRBJ1-4, with 8 bases that match TRBD1. After removal of 2 bases from V and 6 bases from J, the junction contained 5 bases not matched to a gene. The V gene's germline CDR1 is MGHDK and CDR2 SYGVNS. The CDR3 is 15 residues long. For the CDR3, the DNA is TGTGCCAGCAGTGAAATGGGGACAGGAGATGAAAAACTGTTTTTT. This translates into CASSEMGTGDEKLFF. The full variable domain, its missing parts supplied by reference TRBV25-1 and TRBJ1-4, is EADIYQTPRYLVIGTGKKITLECSQTMGHDKMYWYQQDPGMELHLIHYSYGVNSTEKGDLSSESTVSRIRTEHFPLTLESARPSHTSQYLCASSEMGTGDEKLFFGSGTQLSVL.

The J gene is TRBJ1-2, the V gene TRBV2; D perhaps matches TRBD1 (5 bases). This CDR3 comprises 16 residues. Germline V CDR1 and CDR2: SNHLY, FYNNEI. Trimming removed 10 bases at V and 14 bases at J, with 35 bases between. Here the CDR3 reads CAILGAGIGRRVMITF. DNA for the CDR3: TGTGCCATCCTTGGGGCGGGGATTGGGCGTCGGGTGATGATTACCTTC.

The chain is built from TRBV10-1 and TRBJ2-2; 9 bases align to TRBD1. V lost 11 bases, J lost 5 bases, and 9 bases stayed unmatched. This CDR3 spans 14 amino acids. CDR1 WNHNN and CDR2 SYGVQD come from the germline V gene (reference sequence). CDR3 nucleotides: TGCGCCTTGCGGACAGGGGCCAGGACCGGGGAGCTGTTTTTT. Translation gives CALRTGARTGELFF.

The chain has TRBV5-1 and TRBJ2-3, with 16 nucleotides matching TRBD2. This CDR3 is built from 18 residues. Germline V gives CDR1 SGHRS, CDR2 YFSETQ. V trimming: 4 bases; J trimming: 6 bases; junction bases outside the gene matches: 11. The CDR3 loop reads CASSRGLAGGPIGDTQYF. The DNA of the CDR3 is TGCGCCAGCAGCAGGGGACTAGCGGGAGGGCCCATCGGCGATACGCAGTATTTT. The full variable domain, completed using reference TRBV5-1 and TRBJ2-3, is KAGVTQTPRYLIKTRGQQVTLSCSPISGHRSVSWYQQTPGQGLQFLFEYFSETQRNKGNFPGRFSGRQFSNSRSEMNVSTLELGDSALYLCASSRGLAGGPIGDTQYFGPGTRLTVL.

The chain uses TRBV29-1 and TRBJ1-2; weak D call: TRBD1 (5 bases). V dropped 4 bases and J dropped 6 bases, with 9 bases sitting between them. From germline, CDR1 is SQVTM and CDR2 ANQGSEA. This CDR3 comprises 11 residues. The CDR3: CSVVGEDGYTF. DNA for the CDR3: TGCAGCGTTGTAGGGGAGGATGGCTACACCTTC.

The chain carries TRBV27 and TRBJ2-2; TRBD2 aligns across 10 bases. Germline CDR1 reads MNHEY; CDR2 reads SMNVEV (reference sequence). This CDR3 region has 16 residues. V lost 3 bases and J lost 7; bases outside the gene matches: 8. The CDR3 is CASSFITGTSVGELFF. CDR3 nucleotide sequence: TGTGCCAGCAGTTTTATAACCGGGACTAGCGTCGGGGAGCTGTTTTTT.

J is TRBJ2-3 and V is TRBV6-1, with 12 bases fitting TRBD2. Germline V gene lookup returns CDR1 MNHNS and CDR2 SASEGT. V lost 4 bases to trimming and J lost 1 base; unmatched junction nucleotides: 6. This CDR3 is 17 amino acids long. In DNA form, the CDR3 reads TGTGCCAGCAGTGGACTAGCGGGAGAGTATGGCACAGATACGCAGTATTTT. It encodes CASSGLAGEYGTDTQYF.

The CDR3 protein is CASSLGTSLEETQYF. The DNA of the CDR3 is TGTGCCAGCAGTTTGGGCACTAGCTTGGAAGAGACCCAGTACTTC. V is TRBV7-3 and J is TRBJ2-5; D may be TRBD2 (6 bases). Between the trimmed V and J ends, which lost 6 bases and 3 bases, there was a span of 17 bases. This CDR3 spans 15 amino acids. The germline V gene has CDR1 SGHTA and CDR2 FQGTGA.

The V call is TRBV7-8, the J call TRBJ2-7, with 8 bases lining up with TRBD2. V lost 4 bases to trimming and J lost 2 bases; unmatched junction nucleotides: 7. Germline V lookup: CDR1 SGHVS, CDR2 FQNEAQ. This CDR3 has 15 residues. CDR3 sequence reads: CASSSSGRIPYEQYF. The CDR3 DNA follows: TGTGCCAGCAGCTCGAGCGGGAGAATCCCCTACGAGCAGTACTTC.

This clone was counted only a few times. The chain couples TRBV19 to TRBJ1-1; the D is unclear. CDR1 and CDR2 from the germline V gene are LNHDA and SQIVND (reference sequence). The CDR3 spans 15 residues. V lost 4 bases and J lost 2, with 14 bases in between. CDR3 in DNA: TGTGCCAGTAGTACTTCGAGAGAACCTAACACTGAAGCTTTCTTT. Its translation is CASSTSREPNTEAFF.

This clone was observed at least ten times. The chain couples TRBV21-1 to TRBJ1-1; the D call TRBD1 from the table was never checked on the DNA. TRBV21-1 is a pseudogene locus. This CDR3 has 12 residues. CDR3 protein: CASSTKNTEAFF. The CDR3 DNA reads as TGTGCCAGCAGTACAAAGAACACTGAAGCTTTCTTT.

This chain links TRBV28 with TRBJ2-7; D remains unclear. The CDR3 is made up of 15 amino acids. V was clipped by 6 bases and J by 3 bases, with 18 bases between them. Germline V gene data show CDR1 as MDHEN and CDR2 as SYDVKM. The CDR3 is CASRSRTPVVYEQYF. The DNA of the CDR3 is TGTGCCAGCAGATCGAGGACCCCGGTAGTCTACGAGCAGTACTTC.

This chain links TRBV19 with TRBJ1-1; D is unclear. Germline CDR1 reads LNHDA; CDR2 reads SQIVND (reference sequence). The CDR3 has 13 amino acids. Trimming cost V 7 bases and J 5 bases, with 14 bases left between them. This CDR3 is CASTIAGWTEAFF. The CDR3, as DNA: TGTGCCAGTACCATAGCCGGGTGGACTGAAGCTTTCTTT.

This chain connects TRBV28 to TRBJ2-4, with TRBD1 matching 10 bases. Trimming at V came to 3 bases and at J to 3 bases, leaving 11 bases not matched to a gene. This CDR3 is built from 18 residues. Germline-derived CDR1 and CDR2 are MDHEN and SYDVKM. CDR3 sequence reads: CASSFYSAGTGDKNIQYF. For the CDR3, the DNA is TGTGCCAGCAGTTTTTATTCGGCTGGGACAGGGGACAAAAACATTCAGTACTTC.

The rearrangement uses TRBV9 and TRBJ1-3; no firm D call. Germline assignment: CDR1 SGDLS and CDR2 YYNGEE. The CDR3 spans 17 residues. V lost 4 bases and J lost 0, with 17 bases in between. The CDR3 loop is CASSPTLNPLSGNTIYF. DNA for the CDR3: TGTGCCAGCAGCCCCACACTAAACCCCCTCTCTGGAAACACCATATATTTT.

This clone was seen once. The J gene is TRBJ1-1, the V gene TRBV4-1; D not resolved. Germline V gene sequence: CDR1 MGHRA, CDR2 YSYEKL. V gave up 1 base and J gave up 2 bases, with 8 bases separating them. The CDR3 totals 14 residues. The CDR3 bases are TGCGCCAGCAGCCAAGTCGGGATTAACACTGAAGCTTTCTTT. Amino acid sequence: CASSQVGINTEAFF.